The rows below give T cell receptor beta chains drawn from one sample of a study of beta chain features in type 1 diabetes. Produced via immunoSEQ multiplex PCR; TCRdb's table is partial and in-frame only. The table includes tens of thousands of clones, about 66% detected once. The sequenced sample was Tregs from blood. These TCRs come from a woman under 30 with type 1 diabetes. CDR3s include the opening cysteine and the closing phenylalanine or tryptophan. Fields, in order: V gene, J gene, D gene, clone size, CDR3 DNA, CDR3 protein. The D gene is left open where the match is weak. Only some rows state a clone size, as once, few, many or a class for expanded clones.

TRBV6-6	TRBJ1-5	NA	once	TGTGCCAGCAGTTACGTCAGGGCCAGCAATCAGCCCCAGCATTTT	CASSYVRASNQPQHF
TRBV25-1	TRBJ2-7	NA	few	TGTGCCAGCAGTGTGGGGAGCTACGAGCAGTACTTC	CASSVGSYEQYF
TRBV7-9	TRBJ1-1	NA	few	TGTGCCAGCAGCTCAGGACGGGAGAACACTGAAGCTTTCTTT	CASSSGRENTEAFF
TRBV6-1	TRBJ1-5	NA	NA	TGTGCCAGCAGTGACAGGGTAGGCAATCAGCCCCAGCATTTT	CASSDRVGNQPQHF
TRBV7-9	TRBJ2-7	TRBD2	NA	TGTGCCAGCGGATTAGCGGGAGGGCCCTACGAGCAGTACTTC	CASGLAGGPYEQYF
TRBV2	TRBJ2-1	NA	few	TGTGCCAGCAGTGAAATGAGGGCAGATACCTACAATGAGCAGTTCTTC	CASSEMRADTYNEQFF
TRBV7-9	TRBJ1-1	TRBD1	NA	TGTGCCAGCAGCTTATACAGGGACAGGATAGCTGAAGCTTTCTTT	CASSLYRDRIAEAFF
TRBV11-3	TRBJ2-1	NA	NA	TGTGCCAGCAGCTTAGGGCAAAGCTCCTACAATGAGCAGTTCTTC	CASSLGQSSYNEQFF
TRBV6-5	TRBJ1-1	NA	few	TGTGCCAGCAGCTGGGCAGGGAACACTGAAGCTTTCTTT	CASSWAGNTEAFF
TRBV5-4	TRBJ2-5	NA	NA	TGTGCCAGCAGCTTGGACAGAGCCCAAGAGACCCAGTACTTC	CASSLDRAQETQYF
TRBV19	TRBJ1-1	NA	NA	TGTGCCGCCCGACGGGGGGTATTGGCTGAAGCTTTCTTT	CAARRGVLAEAFF
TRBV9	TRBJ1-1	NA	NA	TGTGCCAGCAGCGTAGCAATTAACACTGAAGCTTTCTTT	CASSVAINTEAFF
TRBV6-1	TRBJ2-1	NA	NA	TGTGCCAGCAGGTGGGCAGACAATGAGCAGTTCTTC	CASRWADNEQFF
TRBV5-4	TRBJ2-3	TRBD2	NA	TGTGCCAGCAGCGGCCCGGGGGGAGATACGCAGTATTTT	CASSGPGGDTQYF
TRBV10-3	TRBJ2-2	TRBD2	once	TGTGCCATCAGTGGCGGACTAGCGGGGGGTCTCGCGAACACCGGGGAGCTGTTTTTT	CAISGGLAGGLANTGELFF
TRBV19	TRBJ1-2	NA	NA	TGTGCCAGTAGTGTTCGTAACTATGGCTACACCTTC	CASSVRNYGYTF
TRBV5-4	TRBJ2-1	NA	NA	TGTGCCAGCAGCCCGGGCGGGTGGACCTACTACAATGAGCAGTTCTTC	CASSPGGWTYYNEQFF
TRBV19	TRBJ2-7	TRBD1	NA	TGTGCCAGTAGGACGACAGGGCCACCCTACGAGCAGTACTTC	CASRTTGPPYEQYF
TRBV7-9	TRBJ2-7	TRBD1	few	TGTGCCAGCAGCCGGGGGACAGGGGGCTACGAGCAGTACTTC	CASSRGTGGYEQYF
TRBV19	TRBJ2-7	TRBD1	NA	TGTGCCAGTAGTCGGGGACAGGGAAGGCTCTACGAGCAGTACTTC	CASSRGQGRLYEQYF
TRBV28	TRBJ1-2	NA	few	TGTGCCAGCATGGAGGGGCGAAATGGCTACACCTTC	CASMEGRNGYTF
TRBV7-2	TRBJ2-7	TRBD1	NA	TGTGCCAGCAGCTCTTGGGACAGCGCCTACGAGCAGTACTTC	CASSSWDSAYEQYF
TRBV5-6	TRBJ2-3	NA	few	TGTGCCAGCAGCCAAAAAACCCCACCAGGACTTAGCACAGATACGCAGTATTTT	CASSQKTPPGLSTDTQYF
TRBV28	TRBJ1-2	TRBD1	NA	TGTGCCAGCAGTCTTCCTGGACAGGTTCGTGGCTACACCTTC	CASSLPGQVRGYTF
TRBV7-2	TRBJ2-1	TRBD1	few	TGTGCCAGCAGCGAAAGGACAGGAAACTACAATGAGCAGTTCTTC	CASSERTGNYNEQFF
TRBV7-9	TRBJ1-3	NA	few	TGTGCCAGCAGCGAATCCTTCGGACAGTTCGACTCTGGAAACACCATATATTTT	CASSESFGQFDSGNTIYF
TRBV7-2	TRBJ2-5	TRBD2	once	TGTGCCAGCAGCTTTTGGCTAGCGGGGGGCCAAGAGACCCAGTACTTC	CASSFWLAGGQETQYF
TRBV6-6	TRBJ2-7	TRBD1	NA	TGTGCCAGCAGTCCCGACAGGGCTTACGAGCAGTACTTC	CASSPDRAYEQYF
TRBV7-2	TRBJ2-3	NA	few	TGTGCCAGCAGCTTTCAGGCGACAGCCCCGGATACGCAGTATTTT	CASSFQATAPDTQYF
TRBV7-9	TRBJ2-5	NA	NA	TGTGCCAGCAGCTTACAGGGGTTTTGGGAGACCCAGTACTTC	CASSLQGFWETQYF
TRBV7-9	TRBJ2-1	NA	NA	TGTGCCAGCAGCTTACAGGGGACCGCTAATGAGCAGTTCTTC	CASSLQGTANEQFF
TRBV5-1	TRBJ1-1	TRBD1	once	TGCGCCAGCAGCTTCAGGGGGGCTGAAGCTTTCTTT	CASSFRGAEAFF
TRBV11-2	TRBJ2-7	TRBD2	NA	TGTGCCAGCAGCTCCCTAGGGACTAGCGGCTACGAGCAGTACTTC	CASSSLGTSGYEQYF
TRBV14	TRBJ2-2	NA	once	TGTGCCAGCAGCCAGCCAGGGGCGGCAACCGGGGAGCTGTTTTTT	CASSQPGAATGELFF
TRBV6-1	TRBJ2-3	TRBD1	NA	TGTGCCAGCAGTGGGGGACAGGGGGGAGGTATAGATACGCAGTATTTT	CASSGGQGGGIDTQYF
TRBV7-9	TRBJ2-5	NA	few	TGTGCCAGCAGCTTAGAGGGAACAGGGCGAGAGACCCAGTACTTC	CASSLEGTGRETQYF
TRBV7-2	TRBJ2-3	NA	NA	TGTGCCAGCAGCTTAGCCCAGGGAACAGATACGCAGTATTTT	CASSLAQGTDTQYF
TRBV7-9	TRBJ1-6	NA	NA	TGTGCCAGCAGCCTACAGGGAAGTCTTTCACCCCTCCACTTT	CASSLQGSLSPLHF
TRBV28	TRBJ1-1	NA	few	TGTGCCAGCAGTTCCGAGGACAGCACTGAAGCTTTCTTT	CASSSEDSTEAFF
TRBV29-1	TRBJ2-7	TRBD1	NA	TGCAGCGCCACAGGGGGGAACGAGCAGTACTTC	CSATGGNEQYF
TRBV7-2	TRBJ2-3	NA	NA	TGTGCCAGCAGCCAAAACACAGATACGCAGTATTTT	CASSQNTDTQYF
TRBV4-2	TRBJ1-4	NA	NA	TGTGCCAGCAGCCAACCTACCGGAGGGGATGAAAAACTGTTTTTT	CASSQPTGGDEKLFF
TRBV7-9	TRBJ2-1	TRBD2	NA	TGTGCCAGCAGCTTCGGGACTAGCGGGAAGGAATACAATGAGCAGTTCTTC	CASSFGTSGKEYNEQFF
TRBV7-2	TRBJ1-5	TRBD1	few	TGTGCCAGCAGCCCTAGACAGGGACTTGAGCAGCCCCAGCATTTT	CASSPRQGLEQPQHF
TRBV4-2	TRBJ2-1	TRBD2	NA	TGTGCCAGCAGCCAAGATTTAACGGGAGGAAGGAATGAGCAGTTCTTC	CASSQDLTGGRNEQFF
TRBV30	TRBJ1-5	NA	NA	TGTGCCTGGAGTGTGCTAGAAAATCAGCCCCAGCATTTT	CAWSVLENQPQHF
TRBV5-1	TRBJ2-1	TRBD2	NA	TGCGCCAGCAGCTTGGTAGCGGGGGGATACAATGAGCAGTTCTTC	CASSLVAGGYNEQFF
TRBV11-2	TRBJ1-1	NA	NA	TGTGCCAGCAGCCCGAGGGTCGCTGAAGCTTTCTTT	CASSPRVAEAFF